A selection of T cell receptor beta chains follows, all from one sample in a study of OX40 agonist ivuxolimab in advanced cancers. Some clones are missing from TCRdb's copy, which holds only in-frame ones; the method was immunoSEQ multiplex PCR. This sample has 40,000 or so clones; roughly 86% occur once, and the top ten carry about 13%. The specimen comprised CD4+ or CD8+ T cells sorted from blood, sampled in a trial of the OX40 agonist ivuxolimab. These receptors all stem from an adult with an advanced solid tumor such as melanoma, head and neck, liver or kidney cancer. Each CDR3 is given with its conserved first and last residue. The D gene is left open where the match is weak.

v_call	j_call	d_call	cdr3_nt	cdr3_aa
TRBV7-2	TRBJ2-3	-	TGTGCCAGCAGCTTTGGGGGTGAGGATACGCAGTATTTT	CASSFGGEDTQYF
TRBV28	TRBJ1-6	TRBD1	TGTGCCACCCAGGGGGCCACGCAGGAGTCACCCCTCCACTTT	CATQGATQESPLHF
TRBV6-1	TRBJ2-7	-	TGTGCCAGCATCTTCGCCGGGACAACCCGCTACGAGCAGTACTTC	CASIFAGTTRYEQYF
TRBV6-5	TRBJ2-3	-	TGTGCCAGCACCAAAGTGAACACAGATACGCAGTATTTT	CASTKVNTDTQYF
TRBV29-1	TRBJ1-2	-	TGCAGCGTACCCGACATGACCCGCGACTATGGCTACACCTTC	CSVPDMTRDYGYTF
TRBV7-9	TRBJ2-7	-	TGTGCCAGCAGCTTATCAGGGGACTACGAGCAGTACTTC	CASSLSGDYEQYF
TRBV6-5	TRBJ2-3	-	TGTGCCAGCAGTGCTACAGGGGAGGCAGATACGCAGTATTTT	CASSATGEADTQYF
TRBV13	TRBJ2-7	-	TGTGCCAGCAGCTTATGGAGGGAGCAGTACTTC	CASSLWREQYF
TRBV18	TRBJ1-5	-	TGTGCCAGCTCTGAACGCTCCAATCAGCCCCAGCATTTT	CASSERSNQPQHF
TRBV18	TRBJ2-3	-	TGTGCCAGCTCCCCGGAACCAGTTGGGGTCCTGGATACGCAGTATTTT	CASSPEPVGVLDTQYF